This T cell receptor beta chain was observed in a study of control samples from healthy donors and cancer patients. The CDR3 totals 16 residues. Germline V gene lookup returns CDR1 SGHTA and CDR2 FQGNSA. V lost 5 bases and J 2 bases, leaving 16 bases between the germline ends. TCRdb's table, derived via immunoSEQ multiplex PCR, lists solely in-frame clones and lacks some. The profile shows some 110,000 clones, about four fifths of them singletons. This rearrangement joins TRBV7-2 to TRBJ2-1, with D possibly TRBD2 on 6 matching bases. The TCR sequence derives from a woman in her forties or fifties in good health. Sequencing was carried out using blood. The CDR3 bases are TGTGCCAGCAGCCGGATCCGGGGGTCGACCTACAATGAGCAGTTCTTC. It codes for CASSRIRGSTYNEQFF.